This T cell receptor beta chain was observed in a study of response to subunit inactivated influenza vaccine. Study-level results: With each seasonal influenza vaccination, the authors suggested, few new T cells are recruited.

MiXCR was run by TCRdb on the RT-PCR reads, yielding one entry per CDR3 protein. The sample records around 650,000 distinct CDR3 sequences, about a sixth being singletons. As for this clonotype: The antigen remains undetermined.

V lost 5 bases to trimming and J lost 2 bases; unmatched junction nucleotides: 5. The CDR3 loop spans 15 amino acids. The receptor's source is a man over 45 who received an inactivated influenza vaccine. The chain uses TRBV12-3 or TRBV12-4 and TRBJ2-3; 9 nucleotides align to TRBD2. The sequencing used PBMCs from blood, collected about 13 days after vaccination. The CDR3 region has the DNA TGTGCCAGCAGTCAGGGGGGACTAGCCACAGATACGCAGTATTTT. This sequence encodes CASSQGGLATDTQYF.